This T cell receptor beta chain was recorded in a study of blood T cell repertoires in COVID-19. Looking at the study overall: Sources were T cells, B-cell-depleted T cells, or PBMCs; the material itself was cDNA or gDNA.

Sequenced by immunoSEQ multiplex PCR; TCRdb stores in-frame clones only, minus some. The sample records around 210,000 clones, 85% being singletons. This CDR3 contains 15 residues. Germline lookup yields CDR1 SNHLY and CDR2 FYNNEI. V lost 7 bases and J lost 0; bases outside the gene matches: 7. The rearrangement joins TRBV2 to TRBJ2-7, with 9 positions matching TRBD1. The sequence was collected from a man aged 50 to 59 with COVID-19, enrolled during active disease. Sequenced input: peripheral blood. The CDR3 DNA sequence: TGTGCCAGCATCCCCGGGGACAGGGCCTCCTACGAGCAGTACTTC. This gives the protein CASIPGDRASYEQYF. The full variable domain, rest sourced from reference TRBV2 and TRBJ2-7, is EPEVTQTPSHQVTQMGQEVILRCVPISNHLYFYWYRQILGQKVEFLVSFYNNEISEKSEIFDDQFSVERPDGSNFTLKIRSTKLEDSAMYFCASIPGDRASYEQYFGPGTRLTVT.